The T cell receptor (beta chain) described here comes from a study of blood T cell repertoires in COVID-19. Study-wide background: The study drew acute and convalescent COVID-19 samples from the United States, Italy and Spain. T cells, B-cell-depleted T cells, or PBMCs provided the cDNA or gDNA that served as material.

In the original processing: Estimation of nucleated cell counts relied on the amplification of reference gene primers. The protocol was immunoSEQ multiplex PCR, while the TCRdb copy is restricted to in-frame clones and leaves out a portion. For V, J and clone size, that table is used; D and trimming come from the DNA. The table includes approximately 140,000 clones, approximately 86% detected once. The CDR3 extends over 14 amino acids. CDR1 and CDR2 (germline): LGHDT, YNNKEL (reference sequence). V trimming: 4 bases; J trimming: 4 bases; junction bases outside the gene matches: 5. This sequence originates from a man between 65 and 85 years old with acute or convalescent COVID-19. What was sequenced was peripheral blood. This chain joins TRBV3-1 (or the pseudogene TRBV3-2) and TRBJ2-7, with TRBD1 matching over 9 bases. CDR3 sequence reads: CASSPGQGIYEQYF. The CDR3 bases are TGTGCCAGCAGCCCGGGACAGGGTATTTACGAGCAGTACTTC.